This T cell receptor (beta chain) was observed in a study of CXCR3-negative and CXCR3-positive naive CD8 T cells. UMI-labeled 5' RACE yielded the TRB cDNA libraries. With the 5' RACE reads reprocessed, TCRdb shows one record per CDR3 protein and no DNA. The sample has about 94,000 distinct CDR3 sequences. Study findings and constraints: Naive cells positive for CXCR3 carried more hydrophobic TRB CDR3s than CXCR3-negative ones.

A note on this clonotype: Its antigen is not identified.

The CDR3 totals 16 residues. The germline gives CDR1 MNHEY, CDR2 SVGAGI. The sample was naive CXCR3+ CD8+ T cells from blood. Subset denoted: CD45RO-CCR7+CD27+CD95- naive CD8+ T cells expressing CXCR3 (TNR3+). The gene calls are TRBV6-5 and TRBJ2-1; with no DNA, the TCRdb D assignment of TRBD2 cannot be verified. This receptor was taken from a human donor in good health. Some clones in this sample may be carry-over from other donors' samples. CDR3 region: CASSYSLGGSYNEQFF.